These 4 T cell receptor beta chains share one sample of origin, sequenced in a study of shared clonotypes between healthy human individuals. Profiling relied on immunoSEQ multiplex PCR, and the TCRdb table lists in-frame clones only, not all of them. The top ten hold 0.1% to 0.15% of the sample, which has 2,100,000 or so clones, under 97% seen once. Sequenced material: naive CD4+ T cells sorted from blood. Indicated subset: CD45RA+ positively selected. All receptors derive from a man between 18 and 35 years old in good health.

The table lists this clone with a count of one. This sequence joins TRBV28 and TRBJ1-4; D remains unclear. The germline CDR1 and CDR2 sequences are MDHEN and SYDVKM. The CDR3 has 11 residues. The V end lost 8 bases, the J end lost 12 bases, and 13 bases lay between the germline ends. The CDR3 DNA follows: TGTGCCAGCGGGGTCGCGGACCAACTGTTTTTT. This sequence encodes CASGVADQLFF.

The gene calls are TRBV25-1 and TRBJ1-4, with 8 nucleotides matching TRBD1. The V segment lost 9 bases and the J segment 6 bases; nucleotides outside the gene matches: 6. Germline V lookup: CDR1 MGHDK, CDR2 SYGVNS. The CDR3 is made up of 13 amino acids. CDR3 in amino acids: CARTGEGDEKLFF. For the CDR3, the DNA is TGTGCCAGGACAGGGGAAGGAGATGAAAAACTGTTTTTT.

The chain combines TRBV6-5 with TRBJ2-7; a possible D gene is TRBD1 (5 bases). Germline CDR1 and CDR2: MNHEY and SVGAGI. The CDR3 is 15 amino acids. V lost 6 bases and J 2 bases, leaving 17 bases between the germline ends. Written as DNA, the CDR3 is TGTGCCAGCAGCCGCTCTTGGGGCAGGGCCTACGAGCAGTACTTC. This codes for CASSRSWGRAYEQYF.

V usage is TRBV2 and J usage is TRBJ2-5; weak D call: TRBD1 (5 bases). Germline V CDR1 and CDR2: SNHLY, FYNNEI. Trimming took off 1 base at V and 6 bases at J, with 12 bases between the two ends. This CDR3 region has 14 residues. CDR3 DNA: TGTGCCAGCAGTGAAGGGCCACAGGTCCAGACCCAGTACTTC. Translation: CASSEGPQVQTQYF.